One sample yielded the 31 T cell receptor beta chains listed below, sequenced in a study of T cells after yellow fever vaccination. TCRdb independently ran MiXCR on the 5' RACE reads; one entry per CDR3 protein. The sample lists some 320,000 distinct CDR3 sequences, approximately 10% occurring once. Here the sequenced sample was CD4+ T cells sorted from PBMCs, taken 5 days after the yellow fever booster vaccination. The origin of the receptors is a man between 18 and 35 years old who received the YFV17D yellow fever vaccine.

Only a few counts were recorded for this clonotype. The chain links TRBV12-3 or TRBV12-4 to TRBJ2-1; D unclear. V lost 3 bases and J 5 bases, leaving 11 bases between the germline ends. The CDR3 extends over 14 amino acids. The CDR3 sequence: CASSFSNRDNEQFF. In nucleotides, the CDR3 is TGTGCCAGCAGTTTTTCTAACAGAGACAATGAGCAGTTCTTC.

The J gene is TRBJ2-1, the V gene TRBV20-1; D is uncertain. The CDR3 extends over 15 amino acids. The germline gives CDR1 DFQATT, CDR2 SNEGSKA (reference sequence). V gave up 0 bases and J gave up 2 bases, with 11 bases separating them. The CDR3 nucleotides are TGCAGTGCTAGAGATATAGCCGTGGCCTACAATGAGCAGTTCTTC. It translates to CSARDIAVAYNEQFF.

The rearrangement links TRBV5-1 to TRBJ2-3; 8 bases line up with TRBD1. V lost 2 bases and J lost 6; bases outside the gene matches: 5. The CDR3 runs to 14 residues. The germline V gene has CDR1 SGHRS and CDR2 YFSETQ. CDR3 residues: CASSFGQGGDTQYF. The CDR3 DNA follows: TGCGCCAGCAGCTTCGGACAGGGTGGGGATACGCAGTATTTT.

The genes are TRBV5-1 and TRBJ2-3, with D uncertain. The CDR3 runs 15 residues. Germline-derived CDR1 and CDR2 are SGHRS and YFSETQ. V was cut by 0 bases and J by 0 bases, with 8 bases left in between. The CDR3: CASSLDGASTDTQYF. CDR3 nucleotides: TGCGCCAGCAGCTTGGATGGAGCTAGCACAGATACGCAGTATTTT.

This clonotype showed up just a few times. The chain joins TRBV14 to TRBJ2-7, with 8 nucleotides matching TRBD1. After removal of 2 bases from V and 6 bases from J, the junction contained 9 bases not matched to a gene. The CDR3 loop spans 15 amino acids. The V gene's germline CDR1 is SGHDN and CDR2 FVKESK. CDR3: CASSQFWQGATEQYF. The CDR3 DNA sequence: TGTGCCAGCAGCCAATTTTGGCAGGGGGCGACCGAGCAGTACTTC.

There are many counts of this clonotype. The genes are TRBV14 and TRBJ2-1; TRBD2 matches at 7 bases. Germline CDR1 is SGHDN and CDR2 is FVKESK. V lost 5 bases to trimming and J lost 13 bases; unmatched junction nucleotides: 23. The CDR3 loop spans 17 amino acids. The CDR3 bases are TGTGCCAGCAGCTCGTTCCTGCGGGGGACGATCCGTACTACTCAGTTCTTC. Amino acid sequence: CASSSFLRGTIRTTQFF.

This chain links TRBV3-1 with TRBJ1-6; D may be TRBD1 (5 bases). This CDR3 is 13 amino acids long. V lost 2 bases and J 11 bases, leaving 10 bases between the germline ends. Germline V gene lookup returns CDR1 LGHDT and CDR2 YNNKEL (reference sequence). The chain's CDR3 is CASSQLAGAPLHF. CDR3 in DNA: TGTGCCAGCAGCCAACTCGCGGGGGCACCCCTCCACTTT.

In this sample, this clonotype turned up a few times. The rearrangement joins TRBV7-2 to TRBJ2-5; D perhaps matches TRBD2 (6 bases). There are 13 residues in the CDR3. CDR1 and CDR2 from the germline V gene are SGHTA and FQGNSA. V lost 1 base to trimming and J lost 7 bases, with 10 bases between them. CDR3 sequence reads: CASSLGLGGTQYF. The CDR3 DNA sequence: TGTGCCAGCAGCTTAGGATTGGGGGGGACCCAGTACTTC.

Concerning this clonotype itself: One end of the junction varies from germline; a read error may be responsible. V gene TRBV7-2 combines with J gene TRBJ1-5; maybe TRBD1 (5 bases). This CDR3 contains 16 residues. Germline CDR1 and CDR2: SGHTA and FQGNSA. The CDR3 here is CASTLGGRGENQPQHF. For the CDR3, the DNA is TGTGCCAGCACCTTAGGAGGAAGGGGAGAGAATCAGCCCCAGCATTTT.

This clonotype was detected ten times or more. The V call is TRBV19, the J call TRBJ2-7; 8 nucleotides align to TRBD1. Germline V gene sequence: CDR1 LNHDA, CDR2 SQIVND (reference sequence). Trimming took 5 bases from V and 3 from J; bases not matched to a gene: 9. This CDR3 has 15 amino acids. CDR3 sequence reads: CASSYSTGGIYEQYF. CDR3 in DNA: TGTGCCAGTAGTTACTCCACAGGGGGAATCTACGAGCAGTACTTC.

This clonotype was found many times. The rearrangement joins TRBV20-1 to TRBJ2-2, with 10 bases identical to TRBD1. Germline V gene lookup returns CDR1 DFQATT and CDR2 SNEGSKA (reference sequence). CDR3 size: 14 residues. J gave up 2 bases and V 6 bases, and 3 bases lay outside the gene matches. The CDR3 DNA sequence: TGCAGTGCCCGGGACAGGGGCAACACCGGGGAGCTGTTTTTT. This translates into CSARDRGNTGELFF.

This clonotype was seen a handful of times. This chain connects TRBV19 to TRBJ2-1; the D call may be TRBD1 or TRBD2 (5 bases each). The germline gives CDR1 LNHDA, CDR2 SQIVND (reference sequence). Trimming took 1 base from V and 3 from J, leaving 7 bases between them. This CDR3 has 14 amino acids. The chain's CDR3 is CASSIGGYYNEQFF. In DNA, the CDR3 is TGTGCCAGTAGTATAGGGGGGTACTACAATGAGCAGTTCTTC.

The chain links TRBV2 to TRBJ1-2; D unresolved. This CDR3 is 12 amino acids long. Germline V gene data show CDR1 as SNHLY and CDR2 as FYNNEI. V lost 3 bases and J lost 10, with 12 bases in between. The CDR3 here is CASSDDGYNYTF. As DNA, the CDR3 is TGTGCCAGCAGTGATGACGGTTATAACTACACCTTC.

V gene TRBV7-3 combines with J gene TRBJ2-2; TRBD1 aligns across 11 bases. The trim removed 7 bases at V and 4 bases at J, leaving 8 bases unmatched. Germline V gives CDR1 SGHTA, CDR2 FQGTGA. The CDR3 is made up of 16 amino acids. The CDR3 region is CASIRNGTGGTGELFF. The DNA of the CDR3 is TGTGCCAGCATCCGAAATGGGACAGGGGGCACCGGGGAGCTGTTTTTT.

This clonotype was counted many times. The V call is TRBV12-3 or TRBV12-4, the J call TRBJ2-1; 8 bases line up with TRBD2. This CDR3 is built from 18 residues. After removal of 3 bases from V and 7 bases from J, the junction contained 17 bases not matched to a gene. Here the CDR3 reads CASSLGIGGGPRWNEQFF. The CDR3 nucleotides read TGTGCCAGCAGTTTGGGGATAGGCGGGGGGCCACGATGGAATGAGCAGTTCTTC.

In this sample, this clonotype turned up a few times. The chain couples TRBV12-3 or TRBV12-4 to TRBJ2-7; no reliable D call. This CDR3 region has 13 residues. The germline V and J ends were trimmed by 2 bases and 3 bases, with 8 bases remaining between them. CDR3 in amino acids: CASSLRLIYEQYF. The CDR3 DNA follows: TGTGCCAGCAGTTTAAGACTGATCTACGAGCAGTACTTC.

The table lists this clonotype with a few counts. The V call is TRBV4-1, the J call TRBJ2-7; 8 bases match TRBD1. The CDR3 is 13 amino acids. CDR1 is MGHRA and CDR2 is YSYEKL in the germline V gene. The junction had 8 bases not matched to a gene; V was cut back by 4 bases and J by 9 bases. The CDR3: CASSPGQGEGQYV. The CDR3 DNA is TGCGCCAGCAGCCCTGGACAGGGAGAAGGGCAGTACGTC.

This clonotype turned up a few times. The chain recombines TRBV5-1 with TRBJ2-5; unclear D gene. CDR3 size: 15 residues. Germline CDR1 reads SGHRS; CDR2 reads YFSETQ. V lost 6 bases to trimming and J lost 5 bases, with 20 bases between them. This chain's CDR3 is CASTYSTGDVETQYF. CDR3 DNA: TGCGCCAGCACCTACTCGACTGGCGACGTGGAGACCCAGTACTTC.

This clonotype was picked up a small number of times. The chain combines TRBV18 with TRBJ1-1; 8 bases line up with TRBD1. Germline V CDR1 and CDR2: KGHSH, LQKENI. This CDR3 has 14 amino acids. Trimming cost V 3 bases and J 8 bases; bases outside gene matches: 8. The CDR3 reads CASSPGQVMEEAFF. The CDR3 DNA reads as TGTGCCAGCTCACCGGGACAGGTGATGGAAGAAGCTTTCTTT.

This clonotype was seen at least ten times. The chain recombines TRBV3-1 with TRBJ2-3; a weak D match, TRBD2 (6 bases). The V gene's germline CDR1 is LGHDT and CDR2 YNNKEL (reference sequence). Trimming cost V 1 base and J 6 bases, with 11 bases left between them. The CDR3 is 14 amino acids. CDR3 nucleotide sequence: TGTGCCAGCAGCCAAGGGACTAAGGTTGATACGCAGTATTTT. It codes for CASSQGTKVDTQYF.

This clonotype was observed a handful of times. CDR3 sequence: CASSPLVNTGELFF. The CDR3 bases are TGTGCCAGCAGTCCCTTAGTGAACACCGGGGAGCTGTTTTTT. The genes are TRBV2 and TRBJ2-2; D gene uncertain. The CDR3 has 14 residues. Germline lookup yields CDR1 SNHLY and CDR2 FYNNEI. With 5 bases removed from V and 1 base from J, the gap between germline ends came to 8 bases.

This clonotype has a handful of counts. V usage is TRBV30 and J usage is TRBJ1-1; no reliable D call. CDR3 length equals 11 residues. CDR1 is GTSNPN, CDR2 SVGIG, per germline (reference sequence). Deletions cut 3 bases from V and 9 bases from J, with 11 bases between. CDR3 amino acids: CAWSGRIQAFF. CDR3 nucleotide sequence: TGTGCCTGGAGCGGACGGATTCAAGCTTTCTTT.

The chain carries TRBV7-2 and TRBJ1-1, with a tentative D call TRBD1 (5 bases). Germline CDR1 SGHTA, CDR2 FQGNSA. V shed 8 bases and J shed 8 bases, with 18 bases lying between them. The CDR3 extends over 13 amino acids. In nucleotides, the CDR3 is TGTGCCAGCGCCGGCCCAGGGAAAACCGAAGCTTTCTTT. Its translation: CASAGPGKTEAFF.

The J gene is TRBJ2-3, the V gene TRBV20-1, with a possible D match to TRBD1 (6 bases). The germline gives CDR1 DFQATT, CDR2 SNEGSKA (reference sequence). The CDR3 length is 13 residues. Trimming removed 3 bases at V and 2 bases at J, with 9 bases between. Here the CDR3 DNA reads TGCAGTGCTAGCGACAGGTTCACAGATACGCAGTATTTT. Translating it yields CSASDRFTDTQYF.

The chain couples TRBV15 to TRBJ2-1; tentative D call: TRBD1 (6 bases). CDR3 length: 13 amino acids. Trimming removed 5 bases at V and 9 bases at J, with 14 bases between. Germline V gene data show CDR1 as LNHNV and CDR2 as YYDKDF (reference sequence). The CDR3 is CATSRHRVSEQFF. CDR3 sequence (DNA): TGTGCCACCAGCCGCCACAGGGTGAGTGAGCAGTTCTTC.

The V and J genes are TRBV12-3 or TRBV12-4 and TRBJ2-2, with a weak D call TRBD2 (6 bases). V lost 1 base, J lost 5 bases, and 17 bases lay in between. This CDR3 region has 17 residues. The CDR3 protein is CASSLGVQGGTTGELFF. The CDR3 DNA reads TGTGCCAGCAGTTTAGGTGTCCAGGGAGGAACTACCGGGGAGCTGTTTTTT.

This clonotype was recorded a few times. The V gene is TRBV10-3, the J gene TRBJ1-1; D ambiguous. The CDR3 spans 14 residues. Germline values: CDR1 ENHRY, CDR2 SYGVKD. V was shortened by 4 bases and J by 1 base, with 10 bases between the two germline ends. The CDR3 is CAISGEPTNTEAFF. The CDR3, as DNA: TGTGCCATCAGTGGCGAACCGACGAACACTGAAGCTTTCTTT.

This clonotype was detected ten times or more. This chain joins TRBV6-2 or TRBV6-3 and TRBJ2-7; the D call may be TRBD1 or TRBD2 (6 bases each). Trimming shortened V by 8 bases and J by 3 bases, and 29 bases separated the two germline ends. CDR1 MNHEY and CDR2 SVGEGT come from the germline V gene. CDR3 size: 18 residues. CDR3 loop: CASFSGRQPRRGVYEQYV. As DNA, the CDR3 is TGTGCCAGCTTCTCGGGGCGGCAACCTCGTAGGGGGGTCTACGAGCAGTACGTC.

A few counts support this clonotype. The chain is built from TRBV18 and TRBJ2-7, with TRBD2 as a possible D gene (5 bases). The CDR3 sequence is 13 residues long. Germline loops: CDR1 KGHSH, CDR2 LQKENI. V lost 3 bases and J lost 3, with 9 bases in between. The CDR3 loop is CASSPPGDYEQYF. CDR3 nucleotides: TGTGCCAGCTCACCCCCCGGGGACTACGAGCAGTACTTC.

The chain carries TRBV10-3 and TRBJ2-1; D may be TRBD2 (6 bases). The CDR3 length is 15 residues. Trimming shortened V by 6 bases and J by 4 bases, and 16 bases separated the two germline ends. Germline V gives CDR1 ENHRY, CDR2 SYGVKD. The CDR3: CAIRPFGAGYNEQFF. CDR3 bases: TGTGCCATCAGGCCCTTTGGGGCGGGGTACAATGAGCAGTTCTTC.

The sample holds a few counts of this clonotype. This chain links TRBV5-6 with TRBJ1-1, with 9 bases lining up with TRBD1. V dropped 3 bases and J dropped 1; count of bases not matched to a gene: 4. The CDR3 is made up of 15 amino acids. CDR1 and CDR2 from the germline V gene are SGHDT and YYEEEE. The CDR3 coding sequence is TGTGCCAGCAGCTGGGGACAGGGTGCGAACACTGAAGCTTTCTTT. This sequence encodes CASSWGQGANTEAFF.